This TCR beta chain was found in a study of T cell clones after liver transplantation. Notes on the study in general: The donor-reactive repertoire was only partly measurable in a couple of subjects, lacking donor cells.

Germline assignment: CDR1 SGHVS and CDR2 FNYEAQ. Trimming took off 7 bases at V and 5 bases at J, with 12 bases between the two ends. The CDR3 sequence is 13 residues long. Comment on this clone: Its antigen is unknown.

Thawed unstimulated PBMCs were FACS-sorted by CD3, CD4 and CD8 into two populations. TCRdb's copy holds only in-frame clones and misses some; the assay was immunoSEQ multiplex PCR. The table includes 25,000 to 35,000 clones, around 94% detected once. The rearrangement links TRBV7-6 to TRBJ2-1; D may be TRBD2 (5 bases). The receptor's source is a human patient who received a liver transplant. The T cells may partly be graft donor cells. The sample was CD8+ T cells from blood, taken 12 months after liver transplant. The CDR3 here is CASMLAHHNEQFF. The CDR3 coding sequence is TGTGCCAGCATGCTAGCCCACCACAATGAGCAGTTCTTC.